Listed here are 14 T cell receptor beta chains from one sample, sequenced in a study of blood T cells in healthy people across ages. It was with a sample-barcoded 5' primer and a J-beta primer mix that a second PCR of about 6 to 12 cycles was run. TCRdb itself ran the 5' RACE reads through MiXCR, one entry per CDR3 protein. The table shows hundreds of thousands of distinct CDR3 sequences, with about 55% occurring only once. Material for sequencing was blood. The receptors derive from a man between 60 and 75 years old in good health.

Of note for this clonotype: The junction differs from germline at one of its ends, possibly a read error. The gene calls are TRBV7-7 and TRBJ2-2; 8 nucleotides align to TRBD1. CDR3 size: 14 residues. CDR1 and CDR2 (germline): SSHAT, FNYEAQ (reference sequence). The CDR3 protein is CASSADRGGGELFF. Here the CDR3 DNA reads TGTGCTAGCAGCGCCGACAGGGGAGGCGGGGAGCTGTTTTTT.

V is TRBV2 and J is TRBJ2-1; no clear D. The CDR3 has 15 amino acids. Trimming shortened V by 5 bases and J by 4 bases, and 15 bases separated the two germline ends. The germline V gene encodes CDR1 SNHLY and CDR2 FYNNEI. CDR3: CASSLGQTRYNEQFF. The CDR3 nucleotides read TGTGCCAGCAGTTTGGGCCAGACCCGTTACAATGAGCAGTTCTTC.

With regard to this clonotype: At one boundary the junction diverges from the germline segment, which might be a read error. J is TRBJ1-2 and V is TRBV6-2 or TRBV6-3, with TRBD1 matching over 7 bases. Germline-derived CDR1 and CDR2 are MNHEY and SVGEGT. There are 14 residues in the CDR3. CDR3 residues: CTSKRDRANYGYTF. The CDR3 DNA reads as TGTACCAGCAAGCGGGACAGAGCTAACTATGGCTACACCTTC.

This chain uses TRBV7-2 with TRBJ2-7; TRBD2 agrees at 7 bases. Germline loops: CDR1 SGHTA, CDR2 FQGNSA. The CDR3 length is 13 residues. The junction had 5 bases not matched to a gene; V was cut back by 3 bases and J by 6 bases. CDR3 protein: CASSFRLAGEQYF. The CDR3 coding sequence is TGTGCCAGCAGCTTCAGACTAGCTGGCGAGCAGTACTTC.

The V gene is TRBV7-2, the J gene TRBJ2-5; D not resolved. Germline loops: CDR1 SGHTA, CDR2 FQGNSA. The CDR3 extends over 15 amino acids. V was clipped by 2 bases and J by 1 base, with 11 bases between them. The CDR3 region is CASSLIHGLQETQYF. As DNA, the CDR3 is TGTGCCAGCAGCTTAATTCATGGGCTCCAAGAGACCCAGTACTTC.

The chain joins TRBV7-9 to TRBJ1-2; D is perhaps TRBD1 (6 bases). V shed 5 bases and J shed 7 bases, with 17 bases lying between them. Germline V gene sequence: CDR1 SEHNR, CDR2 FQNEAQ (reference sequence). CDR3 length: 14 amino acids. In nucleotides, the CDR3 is TGTGCCAGCAGCCACCCCGGGCAGGGGTCTGGCTACACCTTC. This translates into CASSHPGQGSGYTF.

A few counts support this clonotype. The CDR3 DNA reads as TGCAGTGCTAGTCCTAGCGGGCGCGGCCAAGAGACCCAGTACTTC. Translation: CSASPSGRGQETQYF. V is TRBV20-1 and J is TRBJ2-5, with TRBD2 matching over 8 bases. The CDR3 totals 15 residues. V lost 3 bases and J lost 1; bases outside the gene matches: 7. Per the germline V gene, CDR1 is DFQATT and CDR2 is SNEGSKA (reference sequence).

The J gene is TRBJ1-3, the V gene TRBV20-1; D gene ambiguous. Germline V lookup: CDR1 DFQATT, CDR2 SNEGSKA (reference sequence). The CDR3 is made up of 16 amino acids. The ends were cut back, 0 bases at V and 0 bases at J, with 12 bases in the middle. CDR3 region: CSARDPNSHSGNTIYF. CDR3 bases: TGCAGTGCTAGAGATCCCAACAGTCACTCTGGAAACACCATATATTTT.

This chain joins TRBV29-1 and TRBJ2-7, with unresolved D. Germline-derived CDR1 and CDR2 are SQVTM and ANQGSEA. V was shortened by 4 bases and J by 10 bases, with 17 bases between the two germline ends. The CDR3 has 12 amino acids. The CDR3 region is CSVGQFQEPQYF. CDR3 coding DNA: TGCAGCGTTGGGCAGTTCCAAGAACCCCAGTACTTC.

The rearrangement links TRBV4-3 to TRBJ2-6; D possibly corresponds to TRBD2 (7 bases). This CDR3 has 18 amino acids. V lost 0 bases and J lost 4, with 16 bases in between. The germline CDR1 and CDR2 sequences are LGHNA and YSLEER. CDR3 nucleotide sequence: TGCGCCAGCAGCCAAGATTTACGGGGGGCGACCGGGGCCAACGTCCTGACTTTC. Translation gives CASSQDLRGATGANVLTF.

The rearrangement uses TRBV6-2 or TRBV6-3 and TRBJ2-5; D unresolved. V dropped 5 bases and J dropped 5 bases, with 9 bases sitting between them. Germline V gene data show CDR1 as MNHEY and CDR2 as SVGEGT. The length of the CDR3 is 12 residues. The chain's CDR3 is CASSLTEETQYF. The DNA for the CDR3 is TGTGCCAGCAGTCTTACGGAGGAGACCCAGTACTTC.

CDR3 coding DNA: TGTGCCAGCAGTCCCCGAGAGGGTCAGTACTTC. Protein: CASSPREGQYF. The V gene is TRBV6-6, the J gene TRBJ2-7, with D possibly matching TRBD2 (5 bases). This CDR3 has 11 residues. Germline V CDR1 and CDR2: MNHNY, SVGAGI (reference sequence). Trimming removed 5 bases at V and 10 bases at J, with 12 bases between.

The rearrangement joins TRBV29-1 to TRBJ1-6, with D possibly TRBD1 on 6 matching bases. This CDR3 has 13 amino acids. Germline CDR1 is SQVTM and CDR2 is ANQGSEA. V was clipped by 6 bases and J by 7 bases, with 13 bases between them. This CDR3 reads CSVRGGLNSPLHF. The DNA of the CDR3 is TGCAGCGTGAGGGGGGGGCTAAATTCACCCCTCCACTTT.

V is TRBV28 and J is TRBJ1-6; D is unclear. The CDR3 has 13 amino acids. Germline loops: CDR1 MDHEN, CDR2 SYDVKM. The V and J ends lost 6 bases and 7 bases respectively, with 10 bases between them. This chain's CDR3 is CASRLAWNSPLHF. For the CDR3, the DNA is TGTGCCAGCAGACTCGCCTGGAATTCACCCCTCCACTTT.